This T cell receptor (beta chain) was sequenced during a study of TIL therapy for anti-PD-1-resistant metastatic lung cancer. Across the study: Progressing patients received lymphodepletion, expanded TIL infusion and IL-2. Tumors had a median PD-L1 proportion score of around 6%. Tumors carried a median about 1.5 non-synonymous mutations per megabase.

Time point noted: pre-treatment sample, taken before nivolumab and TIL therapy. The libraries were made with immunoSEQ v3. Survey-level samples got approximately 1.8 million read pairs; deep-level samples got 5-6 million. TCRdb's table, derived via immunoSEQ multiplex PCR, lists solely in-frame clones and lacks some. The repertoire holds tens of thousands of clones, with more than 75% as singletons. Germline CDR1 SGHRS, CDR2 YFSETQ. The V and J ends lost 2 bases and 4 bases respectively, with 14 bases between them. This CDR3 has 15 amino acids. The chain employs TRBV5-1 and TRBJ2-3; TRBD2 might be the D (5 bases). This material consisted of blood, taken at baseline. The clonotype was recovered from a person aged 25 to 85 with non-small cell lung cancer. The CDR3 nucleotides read TGCGCCAGCAGCTTCCGGGGTCGTGGCGCAGATACGCAGTATTTT. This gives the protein CASSFRGRGADTQYF.